This TCR beta chain was retrieved from a study of blood T cell repertoires in COVID-19. For the study at large: Whether acute or convalescent, the COVID-19 samples came from the United States, Italy and Spain. T cells, B-cell-depleted T cells, or PBMCs supplied cDNA or gDNA.

Per the study methods: Estimates of nucleated cell counts were drawn from the amplification of reference gene primers. Repertoires were generated with immunoSEQ multiplex PCR, while TCRdb's copy carries only in-frame clones and drops some. Clonal size and the V and J genes are those of that table, whereas D and trimming came from the DNA. Of 250,000 to 300,000 clones detected, approximately 89% appear once; the ten largest clones hold approximately 2.1%. Sequencing was performed on peripheral blood. This receptor was identified in a woman younger than 45 with COVID-19, enrolled during active disease.

The CDR3 loop is CASSPTGSLGYTF. The CDR3 bases are TGTGCCAGCAGCCCGACAGGGTCTCTTGGCTACACCTTC. The chain couples TRBV25-1 to TRBJ1-2; 7 nucleotides match TRBD1. Germline assignment: CDR1 MGHDK and CDR2 SYGVNS. This CDR3 comprises 13 residues. The J segment lost 7 bases and the V segment lost 6 bases, leaving 8 bases of the junction unmatched.